The rows below give T cell receptor beta chains drawn from one sample of a study of long-term antiretroviral therapy in people with HIV. This table comes from immunoSEQ multiplex PCR, and its TCRdb copy is limited to in-frame clones, with some not included. The table lists 25,000 to 35,000 clones, approximately 90% of them singletons. The sample was unsorted PBMCs, taken roughly 5 years before starting antiretroviral therapy. The source is a middle-aged man with HIV. The CDR3 runs from the conserved cysteine through the conserved F or W. D genes are given only for firm matches. Expanded clones get a size class; other rows say once, few or many, or leave the size out.

>TRBJ2-1|TRBD1|TRBV12-5|-
CASGFSGTGGGEQFF
TGTGCTAGTGGTTTCTCCGGGACAGGGGGAGGTGAGCAGTTCTTC
>TRBJ1-2|TRBD1|TRBV11-3|-
CASSLAGGDGYTF
TGTGCCAGCAGCTTAGCAGGGGGCGACGGCTACACCTTC
>TRBJ2-3|TRBD2|TRBV5-1|-
CASSLTGLADFTDTQYF
TGCGCCAGCAGCTTGACCGGTCTAGCGGACTTCACAGATACGCAGTATTTT
>TRBJ2-7|-|TRBV7-2|few
CASSLRAGGQEQYF
TGTGCCAGCAGCTTAAGGGCAGGGGGGCAAGAGCAGTACTTC
>TRBJ1-2|TRBD1|TRBV7-2|-
CASSLARGQGAGGYTF
TGTGCCAGCAGCTTAGCGAGAGGACAGGGGGCCGGTGGCTACACCTTC
>TRBJ1-1|-|TRBV19|-
CASSIGTGLNTEAFF
TGTGCCAGTAGTATAGGTACAGGTCTGAACACTGAAGCTTTCTTT
>TRBJ1-2|-|TRBV5-1|few
CASSEYTTYGYTF
TGCGCCAGCAGCGAATATACAACTTATGGCTACACCTTC
>TRBJ1-1|-|TRBV18|-
CASSPPGEGSAFF
TGTGCCAGCTCACCACCAGGGGAAGGATCAGCTTTCTTT
>TRBJ1-1|TRBD1|TRBV28|-
CASSLWQGDTEAFF
TGTGCCAGCAGTTTGTGGCAGGGGGACACTGAAGCTTTCTTT
>TRBJ1-1|-|TRBV7-9|-
CASSWTAEITEAFF
TGTGCCAGCAGCTGGACAGCCGAGATCACTGAAGCTTTCTTT
>TRBJ1-4|-|TRBV2|-
CASDGRDEKLFF
TGTGCCAGCGACGGGCGGGATGAAAAACTGTTTTTT
>TRBJ2-2|TRBD2|TRBV12-5|-
CASGPGLAGTGELFF
TGTGCTAGTGGCCCGGGACTAGCGGGCACCGGGGAGCTGTTTTTT
>TRBJ2-1|-|TRBV30|-
CAWSTSPPRGNEQFF
TGTGCCTGGAGTACCTCTCCTCCTAGGGGCAATGAGCAGTTCTTC
>TRBJ2-4|TRBD2|TRBV11-2|-
CASSSPPRGGSYIIQYF
TGTGCCAGCAGCTCCCCCCCGCGGGGGGGCTCTTATATCATTCAGTACTTC
>TRBJ1-3|-|TRBV19|once
CASTTQGYSGNTIYF
TGTGCCAGTACTACACAGGGATACTCTGGAAACACCATATATTTT
>TRBJ2-1|TRBD2|TRBV6-4|-
CASSVRGGALGEQFF
TGTGCCAGCAGTGTTCGGGGGGGGGCATTGGGTGAGCAGTTCTTC
>TRBJ2-7|TRBD2|TRBV4-3|-
CASSPQTSGGYEQYF
TGCGCCAGCAGCCCCCAGACTAGCGGGGGCTACGAGCAGTACTTC
>TRBJ2-5|TRBD2|TRBV11-2|once
CASSLGVGTSEEETQYF
TGTGCCAGCAGCTTAGGGGTGGGGACTAGCGAAGAAGAGACCCAGTACTTC
>TRBJ2-5|-|TRBV7-9|-
CASSLADSDYLQETQYF
TGTGCCAGCAGCTTAGCAGATTCGGACTACTTACAAGAGACCCAGTACTTC
>TRBJ2-1|-|TRBV10-3|-
CAISESRGRSSYNEQFF
TGTGCCATCAGTGAGAGCCGAGGGAGGAGCTCCTACAATGAGCAGTTCTTC
>TRBJ1-2|-|TRBV19|-
CASNPTGLGGYTF
TGTGCCAGTAACCCCACAGGTCTGGGTGGCTACACCTTC
>TRBJ2-3|TRBD2|TRBV5-1|-
CASSPTPAGGGTDTQYF
TGCGCCAGCAGCCCCACCCCAGCGGGGGGTGGTACAGATACGCAGTATTTT
>TRBJ1-2|-|TRBV18|-
CASSPPSGVLGYTF
TGTGCCAGCTCACCACCGTCCGGGGTTCTTGGCTACACCTTC
>TRBJ2-5|TRBD1|TRBV7-9|-
CASSYGQGRETQYF
TGTGCCAGCAGCTACGGACAGGGACGGGAGACCCAGTACTTC
>TRBJ2-5|-|TRBV7-8|-
CASSLGGQPIGETQYF
TGTGCCAGCAGCTTAGGGGGCCAACCCATTGGGGAGACCCAGTACTTC